The source of this TCR beta chain is a study of T cells after posttransplantation cyclophosphamide. Some clones are missing from TCRdb's copy, which holds only in-frame ones; the method was immunoSEQ multiplex PCR. The profile covers roughly 18,000 clones, with 83% appearing a single time and 9.1% taken by the ten largest. With 6 bases removed from V and 4 bases from J, the gap between germline ends came to 10 bases. The CDR3 length is 13 residues. CDR1 MNHNS and CDR2 SASEGT come from the germline V gene. This chain links TRBV6-1 with TRBJ1-5, with D tentatively TRBD1 (6 bases). The sequenced material came from memory CD4+ T cells sorted from blood. The source is a man younger than 45 in good health and a related stem cell transplant donor. The CDR3 DNA reads as TGTGCCAGCAGAAACAGGGAGAATCAGCCCCAGCATTTT. Translation gives CASRNRENQPQHF.